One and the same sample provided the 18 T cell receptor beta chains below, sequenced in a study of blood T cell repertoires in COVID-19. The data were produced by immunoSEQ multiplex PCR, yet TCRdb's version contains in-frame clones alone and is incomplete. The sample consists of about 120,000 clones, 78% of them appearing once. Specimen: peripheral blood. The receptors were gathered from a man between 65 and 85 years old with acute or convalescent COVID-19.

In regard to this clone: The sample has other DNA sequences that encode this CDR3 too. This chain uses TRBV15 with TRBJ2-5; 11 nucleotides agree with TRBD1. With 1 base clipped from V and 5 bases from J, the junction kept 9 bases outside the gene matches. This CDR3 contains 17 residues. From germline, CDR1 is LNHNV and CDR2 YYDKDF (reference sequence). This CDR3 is CATSRGSDRGPGETQYF. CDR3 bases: TGTGCCACCAGCAGAGGATCGGACAGGGGGCCGGGGGAGACCCAGTACTTC. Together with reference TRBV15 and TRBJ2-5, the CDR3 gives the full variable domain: DAMVIQNPRYQVTQFGKPVTLSCSQTLNHNVMYWYQQKSSQAPKLLFHYYDKDFNNEADTPDNFQSRRPNTSFCFLDIRSPGLGDTAMYLCATSRGSDRGPGETQYFGPGTRLLVL.

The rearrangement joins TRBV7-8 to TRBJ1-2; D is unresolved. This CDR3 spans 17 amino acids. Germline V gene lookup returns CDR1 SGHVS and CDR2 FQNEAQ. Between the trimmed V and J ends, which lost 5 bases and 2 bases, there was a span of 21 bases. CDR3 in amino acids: CASSLRWIPGANYGYTF. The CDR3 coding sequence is TGTGCCAGCAGCCTCAGATGGATTCCGGGAGCGAACTATGGCTACACCTTC.

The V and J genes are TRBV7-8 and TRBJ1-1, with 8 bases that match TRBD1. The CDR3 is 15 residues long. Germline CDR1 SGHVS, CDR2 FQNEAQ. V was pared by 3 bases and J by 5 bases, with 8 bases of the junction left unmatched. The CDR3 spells CASSFLGTGTTEAFF. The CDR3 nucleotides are TGTGCCAGCAGCTTCCTAGGGACAGGAACAACTGAAGCTTTCTTT.

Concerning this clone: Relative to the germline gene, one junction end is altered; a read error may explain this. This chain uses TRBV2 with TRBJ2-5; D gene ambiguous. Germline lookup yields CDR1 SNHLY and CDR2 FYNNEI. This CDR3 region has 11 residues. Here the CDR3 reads CASRDEETQYF. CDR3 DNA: TGTGCCAGCCGTGACGAAGAGACCCAGTACTTC.

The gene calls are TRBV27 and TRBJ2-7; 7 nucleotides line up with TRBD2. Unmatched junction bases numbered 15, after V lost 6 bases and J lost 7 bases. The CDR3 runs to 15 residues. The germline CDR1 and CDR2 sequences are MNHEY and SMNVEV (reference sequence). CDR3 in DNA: TGTGCCAGCAGGTTCCTGGCGGGGGACCTGACTGAGCAGTACTTC. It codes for CASRFLAGDLTEQYF.

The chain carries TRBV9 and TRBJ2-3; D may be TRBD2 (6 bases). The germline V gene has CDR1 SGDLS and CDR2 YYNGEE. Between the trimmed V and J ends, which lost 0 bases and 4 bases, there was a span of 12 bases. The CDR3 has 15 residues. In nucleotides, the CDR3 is TGTGCCAGCAGCGTAGGCTCCCGGGGGTCAGATACGCAGTATTTT. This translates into CASSVGSRGSDTQYF.

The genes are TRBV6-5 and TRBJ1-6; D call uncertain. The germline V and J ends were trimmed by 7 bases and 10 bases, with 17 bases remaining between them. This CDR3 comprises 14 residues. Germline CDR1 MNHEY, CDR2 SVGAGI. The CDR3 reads CASTPEWASSPLHF. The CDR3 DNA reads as TGTGCCAGCACTCCTGAGTGGGCTTCCTCACCCCTCCACTTT.

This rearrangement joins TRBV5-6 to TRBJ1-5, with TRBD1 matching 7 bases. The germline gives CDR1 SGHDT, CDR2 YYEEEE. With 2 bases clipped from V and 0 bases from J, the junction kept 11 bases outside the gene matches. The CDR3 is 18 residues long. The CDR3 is CASSFWRTGYSSNQPQHF. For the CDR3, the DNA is TGTGCCAGCAGCTTTTGGAGGACAGGTTATAGTAGCAATCAGCCCCAGCATTTT.

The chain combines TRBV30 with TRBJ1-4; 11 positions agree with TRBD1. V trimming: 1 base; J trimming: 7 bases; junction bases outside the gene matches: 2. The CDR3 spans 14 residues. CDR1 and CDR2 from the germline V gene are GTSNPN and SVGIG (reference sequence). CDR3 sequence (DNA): TGTGCCTGGAGTGGGACAGGGGGCCCTGAAAAACTGTTTTTT. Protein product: CAWSGTGGPEKLFF.

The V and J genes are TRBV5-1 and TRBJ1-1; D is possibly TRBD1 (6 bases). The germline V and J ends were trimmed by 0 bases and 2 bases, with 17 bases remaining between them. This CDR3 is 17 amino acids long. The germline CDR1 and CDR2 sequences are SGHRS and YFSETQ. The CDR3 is CASSLGPGSGGNTEAFF. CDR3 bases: TGCGCCAGCAGCTTGGGCCCGGGTTCGGGGGGCAACACTGAAGCTTTCTTT.

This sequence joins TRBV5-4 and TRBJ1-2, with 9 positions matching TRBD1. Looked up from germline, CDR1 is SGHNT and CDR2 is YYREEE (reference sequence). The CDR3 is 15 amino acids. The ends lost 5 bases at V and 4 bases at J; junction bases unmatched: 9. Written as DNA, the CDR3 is TGTGCCAGCAGGTCTGGACAGGGGTCCTCCTATGGCTACACCTTC. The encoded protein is CASRSGQGSSYGYTF.

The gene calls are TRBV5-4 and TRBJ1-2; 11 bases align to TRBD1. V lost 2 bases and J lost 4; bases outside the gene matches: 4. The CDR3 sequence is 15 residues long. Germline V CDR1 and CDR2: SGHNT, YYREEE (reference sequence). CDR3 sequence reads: CASSLGTGGIYGYTF. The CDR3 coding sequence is TGTGCCAGCAGCTTAGGGACAGGGGGTATCTATGGCTACACCTTC.

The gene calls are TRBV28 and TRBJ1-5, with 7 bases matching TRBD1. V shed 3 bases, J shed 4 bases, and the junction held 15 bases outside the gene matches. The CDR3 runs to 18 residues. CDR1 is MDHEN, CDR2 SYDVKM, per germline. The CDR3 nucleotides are TGTGCCAGCAGTTTCCACATCGGAAGGGACAGCCTTAATCAGCCCCAGCATTTT. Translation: CASSFHIGRDSLNQPQHF.

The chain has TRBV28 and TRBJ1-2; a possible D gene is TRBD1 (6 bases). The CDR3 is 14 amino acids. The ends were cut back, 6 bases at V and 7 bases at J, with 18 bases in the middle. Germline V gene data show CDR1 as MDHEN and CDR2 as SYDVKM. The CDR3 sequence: CASRPGVGWGGYTF. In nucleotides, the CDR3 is TGTGCCAGCAGGCCAGGGGTTGGCTGGGGTGGCTACACCTTC.

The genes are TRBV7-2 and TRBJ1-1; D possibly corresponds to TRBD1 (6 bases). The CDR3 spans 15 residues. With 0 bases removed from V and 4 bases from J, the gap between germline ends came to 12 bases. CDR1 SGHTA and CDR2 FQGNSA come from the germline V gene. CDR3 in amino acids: CASSLAGTRGTEAFF. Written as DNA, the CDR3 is TGTGCCAGCAGCTTAGCCGGGACAAGGGGCACTGAAGCTTTCTTT.

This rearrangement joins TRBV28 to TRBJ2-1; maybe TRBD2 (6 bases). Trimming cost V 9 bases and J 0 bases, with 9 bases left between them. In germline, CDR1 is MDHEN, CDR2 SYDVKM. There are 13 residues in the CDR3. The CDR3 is CASVTSSYNEQFF. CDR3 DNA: TGTGCCAGTGTGACTAGCTCCTACAATGAGCAGTTCTTC.

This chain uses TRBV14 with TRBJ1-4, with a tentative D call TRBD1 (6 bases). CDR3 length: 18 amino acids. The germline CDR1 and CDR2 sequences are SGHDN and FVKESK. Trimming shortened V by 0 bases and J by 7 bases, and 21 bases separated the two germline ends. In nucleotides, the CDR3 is TGTGCCAGCAGCCAAGATAACGGTTTGTCAGGGGTCGGTGAAAAACTGTTTTTT. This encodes CASSQDNGLSGVGEKLFF.

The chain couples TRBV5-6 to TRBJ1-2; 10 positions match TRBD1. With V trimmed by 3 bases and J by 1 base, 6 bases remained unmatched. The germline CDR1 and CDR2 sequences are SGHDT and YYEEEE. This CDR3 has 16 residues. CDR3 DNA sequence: TGTGCCAGCAGCTCCCGGACAGGGGGTTTTAACTATGGCTACACCTTC. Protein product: CASSSRTGGFNYGYTF.